Sequencing of this T cell receptor beta chain was carried out in a study of blood T cells in healthy people across ages. This clonotype was observed a few times. Germline CDR1 DFQATT, CDR2 SNEGSKA (reference sequence). Trimming shortened V by 5 bases and J by 4 bases, and 14 bases separated the two germline ends. The CDR3 totals 14 residues. Primers used in a second PCR of roughly 6 to 12 cycles were a sample-barcoded 5' primer and a J-beta primer mix. Every cDNA molecule carried a tag from a template-switch adaptor bearing 12 random nucleotides. TCRdb re-called the 5' RACE reads with MiXCR, one entry per CDR3 protein. There are a few hundred thousand distinct CDR3 sequences in the sample; roughly 28% occur only once, and approximately 18% lies in the top ten.

The receptor was derived from a woman between 65 and 79 years old in good health. The rearrangement uses TRBV20-1 and TRBJ2-2; weak D call: TRBD2 (6 bases). Material for sequencing was blood. This chain's CDR3 is CSAVLGGPTGELFF. The DNA of the CDR3 is TGCAGTGCTGTCCTGGGGGGACCCACCGGGGAGCTGTTTTTT.